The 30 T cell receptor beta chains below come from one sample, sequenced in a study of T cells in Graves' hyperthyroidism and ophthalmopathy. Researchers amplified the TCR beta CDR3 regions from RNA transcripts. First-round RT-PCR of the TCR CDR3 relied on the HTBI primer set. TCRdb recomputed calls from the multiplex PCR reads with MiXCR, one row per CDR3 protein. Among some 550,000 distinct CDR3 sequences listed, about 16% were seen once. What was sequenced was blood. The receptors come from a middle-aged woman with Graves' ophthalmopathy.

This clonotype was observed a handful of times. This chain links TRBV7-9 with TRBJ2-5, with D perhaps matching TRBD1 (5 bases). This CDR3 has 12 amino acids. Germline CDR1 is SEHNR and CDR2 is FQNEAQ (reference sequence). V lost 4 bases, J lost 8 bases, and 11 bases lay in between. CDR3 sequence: CASSSLRVTQYF. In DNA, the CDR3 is TGTGCCAGCAGCTCCCTCAGGGTAACCCAGTACTTC.

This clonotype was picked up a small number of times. The CDR3 here is CASSFGRGGQNIQYF. DNA of the CDR3: TGTGCCAGCAGTTTTGGTAGGGGTGGGCAAAACATTCAGTACTTC. This sequence joins TRBV28 and TRBJ2-4; maybe TRBD1 (5 bases). The length of the CDR3 is 15 residues. Trimming took off 3 bases at V and 5 bases at J, with 14 bases between the two ends. Germline V CDR1 and CDR2: MDHEN, SYDVKM.

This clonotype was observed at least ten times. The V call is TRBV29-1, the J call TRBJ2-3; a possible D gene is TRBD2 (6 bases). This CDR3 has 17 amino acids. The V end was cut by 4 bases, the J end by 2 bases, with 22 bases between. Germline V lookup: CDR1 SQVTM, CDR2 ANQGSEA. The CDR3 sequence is CSVVEGLVNVFTDTQYF. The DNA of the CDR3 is TGCAGCGTTGTCGAGGGACTCGTTAATGTATTCACAGATACGCAGTATTTT.

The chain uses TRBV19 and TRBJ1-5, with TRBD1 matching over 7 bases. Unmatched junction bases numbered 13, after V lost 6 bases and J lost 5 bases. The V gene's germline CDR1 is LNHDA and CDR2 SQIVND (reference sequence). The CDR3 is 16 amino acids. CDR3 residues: CASSTKQGIGHQPQHF. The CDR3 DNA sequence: TGTGCCAGTAGCACCAAACAGGGGATCGGCCATCAGCCCCAGCATTTT.

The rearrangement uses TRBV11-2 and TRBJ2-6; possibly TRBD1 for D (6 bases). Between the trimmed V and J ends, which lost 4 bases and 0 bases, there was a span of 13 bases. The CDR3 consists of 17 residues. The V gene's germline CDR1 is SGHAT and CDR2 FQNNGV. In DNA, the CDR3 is TGTGCCAGCAGCTCTCCGGGACAAAGCTCTGGGGCCAACGTCCTGACTTTC. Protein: CASSSPGQSSGANVLTF.

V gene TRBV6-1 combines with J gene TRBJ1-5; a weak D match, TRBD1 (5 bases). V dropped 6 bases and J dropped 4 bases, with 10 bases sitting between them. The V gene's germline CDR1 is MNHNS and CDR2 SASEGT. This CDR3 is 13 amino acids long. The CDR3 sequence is CASRTWTNQPQHF. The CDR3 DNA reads TGTGCCAGCAGAACTTGGACAAATCAGCCCCAGCATTTT.

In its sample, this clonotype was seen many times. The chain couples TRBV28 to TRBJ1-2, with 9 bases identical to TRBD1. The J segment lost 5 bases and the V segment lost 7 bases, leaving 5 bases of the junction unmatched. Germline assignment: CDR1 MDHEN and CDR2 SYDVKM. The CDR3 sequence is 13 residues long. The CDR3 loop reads CASTQGTGYGYTF. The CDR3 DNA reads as TGTGCCAGCACCCAAGGGACAGGGTATGGCTACACCTTC.

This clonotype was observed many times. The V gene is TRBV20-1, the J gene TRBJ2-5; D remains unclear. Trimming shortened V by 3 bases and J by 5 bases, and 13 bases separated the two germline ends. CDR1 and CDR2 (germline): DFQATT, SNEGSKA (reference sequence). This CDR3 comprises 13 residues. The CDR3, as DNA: TGCAGTGCTAGCCGAGTAGTAAAGGAGACCCAGTACTTC. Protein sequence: CSASRVVKETQYF.

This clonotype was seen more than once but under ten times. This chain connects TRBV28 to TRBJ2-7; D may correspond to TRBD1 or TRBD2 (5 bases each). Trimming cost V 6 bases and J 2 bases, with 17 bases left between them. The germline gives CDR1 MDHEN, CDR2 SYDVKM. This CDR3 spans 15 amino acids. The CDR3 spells CASRHRDPGPYEQYF. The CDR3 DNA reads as TGTGCCAGCAGACACCGGGACCCAGGACCCTACGAGCAGTACTTC.

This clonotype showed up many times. CDR3 sequence (DNA): TGCGCCAGCAGCTTCCTGGGTAATCAAGAGACCCAGTACTTC. Encoded protein: CASSFLGNQETQYF. The J gene is TRBJ2-5, the V gene TRBV5-1; no definite D call. The CDR3 is 14 residues long. The germline CDR1 and CDR2 sequences are SGHRS and YFSETQ. Trimming removed 2 bases at V and 2 bases at J, with 10 bases between.

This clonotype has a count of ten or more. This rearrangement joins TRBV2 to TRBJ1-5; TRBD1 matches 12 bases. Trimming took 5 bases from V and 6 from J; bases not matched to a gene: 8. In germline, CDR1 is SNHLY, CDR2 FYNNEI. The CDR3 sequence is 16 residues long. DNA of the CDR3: TGTGCCAGCAGTCTTGATGGGACAGGGGGCGGTCAGCCCCAGCATTTT. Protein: CASSLDGTGGGQPQHF.

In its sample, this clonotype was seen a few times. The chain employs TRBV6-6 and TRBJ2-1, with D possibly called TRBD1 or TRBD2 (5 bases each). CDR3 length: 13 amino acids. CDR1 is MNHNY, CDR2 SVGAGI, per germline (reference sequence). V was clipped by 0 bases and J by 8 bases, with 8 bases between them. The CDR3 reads CASSYSGRDEQFF. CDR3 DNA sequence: TGTGCCAGCAGTTACTCGGGACGGGATGAGCAGTTCTTC.

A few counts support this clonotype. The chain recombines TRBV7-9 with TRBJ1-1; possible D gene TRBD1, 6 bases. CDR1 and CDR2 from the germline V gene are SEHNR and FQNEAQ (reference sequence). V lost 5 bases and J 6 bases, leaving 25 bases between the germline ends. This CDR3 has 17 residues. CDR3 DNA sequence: TGTGCCAGCAGCCGTACAGTACTCCAGTGGGGGCTCGCTGAAGCTTTCTTT. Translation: CASSRTVLQWGLAEAFF.

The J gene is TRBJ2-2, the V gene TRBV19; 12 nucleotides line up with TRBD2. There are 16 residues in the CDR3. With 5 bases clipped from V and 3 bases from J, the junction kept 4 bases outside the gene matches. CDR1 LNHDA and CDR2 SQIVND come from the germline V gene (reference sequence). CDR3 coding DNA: TGTGCCAGTAGTTCCCTAGCGGGGGGGTACACCGGGGAGCTGTTTTTT. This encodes CASSSLAGGYTGELFF. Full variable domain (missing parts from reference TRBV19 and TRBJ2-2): DGGITQSPKYLFRKEGQNVTLSCEQNLNHDAMYWYRQDPGQGLRLIYYSQIVNDFQKGDIAEGYSVSREKKESFPLTVTSAQKNPTAFYLCASSSLAGGYTGELFFGEGSRLTVL.

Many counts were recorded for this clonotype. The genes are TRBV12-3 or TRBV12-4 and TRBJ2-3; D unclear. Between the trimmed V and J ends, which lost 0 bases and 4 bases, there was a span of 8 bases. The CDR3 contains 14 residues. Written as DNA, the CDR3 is TGTGCCAGCAGTTTAGCGCCGTCCGCAGATACGCAGTATTTT. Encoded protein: CASSLAPSADTQYF.

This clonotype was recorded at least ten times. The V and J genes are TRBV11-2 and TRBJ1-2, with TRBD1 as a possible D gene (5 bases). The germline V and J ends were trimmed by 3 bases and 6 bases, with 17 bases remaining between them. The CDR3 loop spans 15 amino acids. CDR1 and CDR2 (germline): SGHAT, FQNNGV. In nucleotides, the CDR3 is TGTGCCAGCAGCTTCCCATACGGCAGGGAGAATGGCTACACCTTC. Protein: CASSFPYGRENGYTF.

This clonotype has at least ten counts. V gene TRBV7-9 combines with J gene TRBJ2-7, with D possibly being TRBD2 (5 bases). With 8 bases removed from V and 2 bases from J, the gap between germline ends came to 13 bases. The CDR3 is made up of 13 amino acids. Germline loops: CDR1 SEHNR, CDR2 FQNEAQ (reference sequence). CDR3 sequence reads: CASEGAWTYEQYF. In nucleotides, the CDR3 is TGTGCCAGCGAGGGCGCGTGGACCTACGAGCAGTACTTC.

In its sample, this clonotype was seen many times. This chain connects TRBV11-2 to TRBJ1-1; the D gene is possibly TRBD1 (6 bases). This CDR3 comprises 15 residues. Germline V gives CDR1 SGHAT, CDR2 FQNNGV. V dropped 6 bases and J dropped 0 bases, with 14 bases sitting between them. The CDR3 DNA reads TGTGCCAGCAGGAATTGGACAGCCTTGAACACTGAAGCTTTCTTT. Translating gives CASRNWTALNTEAFF.

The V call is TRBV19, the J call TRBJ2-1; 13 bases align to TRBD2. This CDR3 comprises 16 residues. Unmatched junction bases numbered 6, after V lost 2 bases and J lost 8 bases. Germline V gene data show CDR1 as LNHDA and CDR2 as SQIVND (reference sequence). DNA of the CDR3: TGTGCCAGTAGTATAACTCGACTAGCGGGAGGCCATGAGCAGTTCTTC. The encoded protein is CASSITRLAGGHEQFF.

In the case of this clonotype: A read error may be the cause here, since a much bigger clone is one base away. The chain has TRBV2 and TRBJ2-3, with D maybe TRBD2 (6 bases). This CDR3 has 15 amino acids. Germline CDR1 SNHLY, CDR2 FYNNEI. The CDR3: CASSLKRLGWDTQDF. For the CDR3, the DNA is TGTGCCAGCAGTTTAAAGCGACTAGGGTGGGATACGCAGGATTTT.

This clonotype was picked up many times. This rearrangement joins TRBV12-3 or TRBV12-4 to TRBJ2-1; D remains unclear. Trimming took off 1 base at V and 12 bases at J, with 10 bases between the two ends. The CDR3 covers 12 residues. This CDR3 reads CASSLVIGVQFF. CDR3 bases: TGTGCCAGCAGTTTAGTCATTGGGGTGCAGTTCTTC.

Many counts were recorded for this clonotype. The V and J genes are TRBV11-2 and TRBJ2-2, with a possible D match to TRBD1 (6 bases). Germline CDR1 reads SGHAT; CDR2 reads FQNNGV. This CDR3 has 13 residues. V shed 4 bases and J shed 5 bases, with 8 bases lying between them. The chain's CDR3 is CASSWQGTGELFF. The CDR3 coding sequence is TGTGCCAGCAGCTGGCAGGGGACCGGGGAGCTGTTTTTT.

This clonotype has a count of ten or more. The CDR3, as DNA: TGTGCCAGCAGTGGCCGGACTAGCGGGACCTTGGGGGAGCAGTACTTC. This gives the protein CASSGRTSGTLGEQYF. V usage is TRBV6-1 and J usage is TRBJ2-7; the match to TRBD2 covers 12 bases. Germline values: CDR1 MNHNS, CDR2 SASEGT. The CDR3 contains 16 residues. Trimming removed 4 bases from V and 7 bases from J; junction bases left unmatched: 11.

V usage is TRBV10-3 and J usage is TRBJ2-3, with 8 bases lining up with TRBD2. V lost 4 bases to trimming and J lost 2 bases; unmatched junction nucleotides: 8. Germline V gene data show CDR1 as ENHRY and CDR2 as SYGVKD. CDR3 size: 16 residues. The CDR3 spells CAISGSGGRDTDTQYF. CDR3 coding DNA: TGTGCCATCAGTGGGAGCGGGGGCCGCGACACAGATACGCAGTATTTT.

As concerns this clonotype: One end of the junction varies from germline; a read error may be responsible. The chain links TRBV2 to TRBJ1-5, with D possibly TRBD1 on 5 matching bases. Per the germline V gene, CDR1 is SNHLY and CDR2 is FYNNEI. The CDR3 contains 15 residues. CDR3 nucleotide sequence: TGCGCCAGCAGCCAAGCAGGGCTTAGCAATCAGCCCCAGCATTTT. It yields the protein CASSQAGLSNQPQHF.

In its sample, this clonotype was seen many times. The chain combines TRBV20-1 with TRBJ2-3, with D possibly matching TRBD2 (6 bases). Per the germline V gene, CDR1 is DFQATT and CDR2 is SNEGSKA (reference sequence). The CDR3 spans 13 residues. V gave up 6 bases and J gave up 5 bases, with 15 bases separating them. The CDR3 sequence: CSAGGLGGDTQYF. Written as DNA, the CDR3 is TGCAGTGCCGGGGGACTTGGCGGAGATACGCAGTATTTT.

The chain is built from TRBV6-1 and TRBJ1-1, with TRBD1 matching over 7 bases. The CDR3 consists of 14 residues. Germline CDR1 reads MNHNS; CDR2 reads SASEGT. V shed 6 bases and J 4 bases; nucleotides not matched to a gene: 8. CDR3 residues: CASSPYGTATEAFF. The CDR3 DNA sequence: TGTGCCAGCAGCCCGTACGGGACAGCCACTGAAGCTTTCTTT.

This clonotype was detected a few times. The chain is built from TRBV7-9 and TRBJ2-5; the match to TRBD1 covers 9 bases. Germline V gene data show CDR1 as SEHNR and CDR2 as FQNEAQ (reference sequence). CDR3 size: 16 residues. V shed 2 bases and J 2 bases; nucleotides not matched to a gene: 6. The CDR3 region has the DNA TGTGCCAGCAGCTTACAGGGGACAGGGTCGCAAGAGACCCAGTACTTC. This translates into CASSLQGTGSQETQYF.

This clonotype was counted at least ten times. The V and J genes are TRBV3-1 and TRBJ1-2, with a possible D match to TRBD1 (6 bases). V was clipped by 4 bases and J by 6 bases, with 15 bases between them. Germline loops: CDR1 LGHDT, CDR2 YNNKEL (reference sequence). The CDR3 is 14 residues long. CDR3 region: CASSPRTGFDGYTF. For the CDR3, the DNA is TGTGCCAGCAGCCCTCGAACAGGGTTTGATGGCTACACCTTC.

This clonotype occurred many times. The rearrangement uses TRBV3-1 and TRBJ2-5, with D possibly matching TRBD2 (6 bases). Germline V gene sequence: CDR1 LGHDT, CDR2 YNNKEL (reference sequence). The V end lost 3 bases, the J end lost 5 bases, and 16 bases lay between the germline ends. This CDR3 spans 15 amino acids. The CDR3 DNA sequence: TGTGCCAGCAGCCAGGGAGGAGGCGGCGGGGAGACCCAGTACTTC. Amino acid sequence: CASSQGGGGGETQYF.